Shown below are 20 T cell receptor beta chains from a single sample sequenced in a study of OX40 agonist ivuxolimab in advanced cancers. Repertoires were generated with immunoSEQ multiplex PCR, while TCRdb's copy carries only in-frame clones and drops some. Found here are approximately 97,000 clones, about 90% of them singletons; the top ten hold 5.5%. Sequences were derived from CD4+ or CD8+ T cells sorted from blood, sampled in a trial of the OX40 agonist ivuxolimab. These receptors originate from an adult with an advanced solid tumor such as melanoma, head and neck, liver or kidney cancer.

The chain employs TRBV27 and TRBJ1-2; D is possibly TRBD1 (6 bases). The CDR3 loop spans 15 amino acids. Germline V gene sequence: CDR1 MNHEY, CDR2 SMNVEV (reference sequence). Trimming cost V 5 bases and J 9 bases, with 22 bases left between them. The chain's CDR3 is CASSHLRGVSPSYTF. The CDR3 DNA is TGTGCCAGCAGTCACTTAAGGGGGGTCAGTCCTAGCTACACCTTC.

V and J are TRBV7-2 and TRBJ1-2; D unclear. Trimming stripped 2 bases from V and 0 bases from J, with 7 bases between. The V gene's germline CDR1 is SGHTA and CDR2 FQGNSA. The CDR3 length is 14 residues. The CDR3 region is CASSLSGANYGYTF. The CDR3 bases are TGTGCCAGCAGCTTATCAGGAGCTAACTATGGCTACACCTTC.

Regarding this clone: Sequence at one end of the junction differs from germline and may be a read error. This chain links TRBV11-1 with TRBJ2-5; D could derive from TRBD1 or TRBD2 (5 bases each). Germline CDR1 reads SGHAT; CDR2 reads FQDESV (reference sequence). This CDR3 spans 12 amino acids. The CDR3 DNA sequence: TGTGCCAGCAGCTGGGACCAAGGGACCCAGTACTTC. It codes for CASSWDQGTQYF.

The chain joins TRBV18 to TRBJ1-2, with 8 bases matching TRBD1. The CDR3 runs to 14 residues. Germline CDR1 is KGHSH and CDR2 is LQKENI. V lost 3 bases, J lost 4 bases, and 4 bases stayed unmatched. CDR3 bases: TGTGCCAGCTCACCTTTAACAGGGGGCTATGGCTACACCTTC. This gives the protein CASSPLTGGYGYTF.

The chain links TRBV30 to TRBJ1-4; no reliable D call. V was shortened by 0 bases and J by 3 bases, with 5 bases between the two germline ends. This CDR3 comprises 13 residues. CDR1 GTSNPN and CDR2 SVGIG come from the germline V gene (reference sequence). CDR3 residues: CAWSVQPNEKLFF. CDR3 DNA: TGTGCCTGGAGTGTGCAGCCTAATGAAAAACTGTTTTTT.

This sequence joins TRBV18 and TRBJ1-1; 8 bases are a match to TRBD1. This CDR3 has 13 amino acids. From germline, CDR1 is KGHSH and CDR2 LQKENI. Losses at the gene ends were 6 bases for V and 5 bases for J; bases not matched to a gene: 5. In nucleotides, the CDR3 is TGTGCCAGCTCCTGGACAGGGCAAACTGAAGCTTTCTTT. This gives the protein CASSWTGQTEAFF.

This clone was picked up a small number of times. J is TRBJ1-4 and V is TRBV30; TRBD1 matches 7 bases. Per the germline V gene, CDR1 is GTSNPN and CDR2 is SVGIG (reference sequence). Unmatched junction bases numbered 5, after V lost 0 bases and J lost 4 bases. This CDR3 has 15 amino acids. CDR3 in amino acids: CAWSVLQGVNEKLFF. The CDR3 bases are TGTGCCTGGAGTGTACTGCAGGGGGTTAATGAAAAACTGTTTTTT. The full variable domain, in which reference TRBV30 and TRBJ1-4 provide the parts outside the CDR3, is SQTIHQWPATLVQPVGSPLSLECTVEGTSNPNLYWYRQAAGRGLQLLFYSVGIGQISSEVPQNLSASRPQDRQFILSSKKLLLSDSGFYLCAWSVLQGVNEKLFFGSGTQLSVL.

CDR3 protein: CASSQDKGGKGEKLFF. CDR3 coding DNA: TGTGCCAGCAGCCAAGATAAAGGGGGGAAGGGTGAAAAACTGTTTTTT. The J gene is TRBJ1-4, the V gene TRBV14; D may be TRBD1 (6 bases). Trimming removed 0 bases at V and 7 bases at J, with 15 bases between. This CDR3 region has 16 residues. Germline CDR1 reads SGHDN; CDR2 reads FVKESK. The full variable domain, rest sourced from reference TRBV14 and TRBJ1-4, is EAGVTQFPSHSVIEKGQTVTLRCDPISGHDNLYWYRRVMGKEIKFLLHFVKESKQDESGMPNNRFLAERTGGTYSTLKVQPAELEDSGVYFCASSQDKGGKGEKLFFGSGTQLSVL.

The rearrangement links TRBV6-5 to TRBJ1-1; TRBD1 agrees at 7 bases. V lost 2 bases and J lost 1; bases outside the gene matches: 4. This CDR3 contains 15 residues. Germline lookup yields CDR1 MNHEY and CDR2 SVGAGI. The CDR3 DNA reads TGTGCCAGCAGTTACCACGGACAGGCGAACACTGAAGCTTTCTTT. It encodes CASSYHGQANTEAFF.

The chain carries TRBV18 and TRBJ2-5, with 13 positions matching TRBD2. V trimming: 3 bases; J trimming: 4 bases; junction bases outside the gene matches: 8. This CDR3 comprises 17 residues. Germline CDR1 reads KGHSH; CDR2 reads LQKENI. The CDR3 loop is CASSPGLAGEGGETQYF. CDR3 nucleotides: TGTGCCAGCTCACCCGGACTAGCGGGAGAGGGGGGAGAGACCCAGTACTTC.

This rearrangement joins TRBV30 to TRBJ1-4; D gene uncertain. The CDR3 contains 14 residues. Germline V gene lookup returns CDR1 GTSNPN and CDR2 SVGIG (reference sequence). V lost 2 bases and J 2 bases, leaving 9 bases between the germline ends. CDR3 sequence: CAWSRSTTNEKLFF. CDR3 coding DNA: TGTGCCTGGAGTCGATCTACGACTAATGAAAAACTGTTTTTT.

The CDR3 loop is CASSLQGTGELFF. CDR3 sequence (DNA): TGTGCCAGCAGTCTGCAGGGGACCGGGGAGCTGTTTTTT. The J gene is TRBJ2-2, the V gene TRBV7-3; a possible D gene is TRBD1 (6 bases). V lost 6 bases, J lost 5 bases, and 10 bases lay in between. The germline V gene has CDR1 SGHTA and CDR2 FQGTGA. The CDR3 covers 13 residues.

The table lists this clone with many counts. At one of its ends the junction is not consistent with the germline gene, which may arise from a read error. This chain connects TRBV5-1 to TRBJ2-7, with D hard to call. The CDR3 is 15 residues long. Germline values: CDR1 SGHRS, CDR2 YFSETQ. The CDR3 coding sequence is TGCGCCAGCAGATTGGATCCGGGCGAGCCCTACGAGCAGTACTTC. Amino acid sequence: CASRLDPGEPYEQYF.

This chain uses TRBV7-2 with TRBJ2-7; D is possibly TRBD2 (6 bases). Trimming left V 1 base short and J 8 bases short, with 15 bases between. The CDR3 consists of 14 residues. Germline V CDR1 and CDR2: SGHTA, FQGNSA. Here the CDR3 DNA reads TGTGCCAGCAGCTTAGGGTTGGAGGGAGATAAGCAGTACTTC. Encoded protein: CASSLGLEGDKQYF.

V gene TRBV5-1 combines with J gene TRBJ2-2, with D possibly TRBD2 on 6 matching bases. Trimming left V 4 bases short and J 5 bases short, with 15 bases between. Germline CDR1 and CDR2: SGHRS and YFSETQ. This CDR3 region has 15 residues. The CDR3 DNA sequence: TGCGCCAGCAGCCCGGAGGGCGGGGAGACCGGGGAGCTGTTTTTT. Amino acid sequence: CASSPEGGETGELFF.

CDR3 protein: CASNANGLQETQYF. The CDR3, as DNA: TGTGCCAGCAACGCCAACGGCCTACAAGAGACCCAGTACTTC. The chain has TRBV7-2 and TRBJ2-5; D uncertain. The CDR3 length is 14 residues. Per the germline V gene, CDR1 is SGHTA and CDR2 is FQGNSA. The V end lost 7 bases, the J end lost 2 bases, and 14 bases lay between the germline ends.

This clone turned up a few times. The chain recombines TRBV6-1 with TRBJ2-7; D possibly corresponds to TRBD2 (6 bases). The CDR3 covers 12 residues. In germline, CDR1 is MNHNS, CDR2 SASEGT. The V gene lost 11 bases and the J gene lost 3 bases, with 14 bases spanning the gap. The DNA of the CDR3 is TGTGCCTCGTCGTGGGGGGACTACGAGCAGTACTTC. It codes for CASSWGDYEQYF.

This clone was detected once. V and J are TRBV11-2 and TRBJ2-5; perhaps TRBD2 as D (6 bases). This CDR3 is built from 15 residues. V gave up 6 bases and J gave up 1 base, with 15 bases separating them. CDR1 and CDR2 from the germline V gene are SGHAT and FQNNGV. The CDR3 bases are TGTGCCAGCAGAACGGGAAGCGGGTTCCAAGAGACCCAGTACTTC. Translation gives CASRTGSGFQETQYF.

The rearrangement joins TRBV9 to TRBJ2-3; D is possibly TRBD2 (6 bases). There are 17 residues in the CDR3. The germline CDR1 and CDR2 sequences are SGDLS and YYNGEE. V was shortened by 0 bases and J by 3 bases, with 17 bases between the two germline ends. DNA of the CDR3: TGTGCCAGCAGCGTAGTTCCCGGGGGAAGCGGGACAGATACGCAGTATTTT. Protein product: CASSVVPGGSGTDTQYF.

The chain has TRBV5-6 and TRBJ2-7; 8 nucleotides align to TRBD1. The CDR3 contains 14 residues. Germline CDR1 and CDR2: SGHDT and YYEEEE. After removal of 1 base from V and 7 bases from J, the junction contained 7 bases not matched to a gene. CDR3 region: CASSLLQGAGEQYF. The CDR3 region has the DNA TGTGCCAGCAGCTTGCTCCAGGGGGCCGGGGAGCAGTACTTC.